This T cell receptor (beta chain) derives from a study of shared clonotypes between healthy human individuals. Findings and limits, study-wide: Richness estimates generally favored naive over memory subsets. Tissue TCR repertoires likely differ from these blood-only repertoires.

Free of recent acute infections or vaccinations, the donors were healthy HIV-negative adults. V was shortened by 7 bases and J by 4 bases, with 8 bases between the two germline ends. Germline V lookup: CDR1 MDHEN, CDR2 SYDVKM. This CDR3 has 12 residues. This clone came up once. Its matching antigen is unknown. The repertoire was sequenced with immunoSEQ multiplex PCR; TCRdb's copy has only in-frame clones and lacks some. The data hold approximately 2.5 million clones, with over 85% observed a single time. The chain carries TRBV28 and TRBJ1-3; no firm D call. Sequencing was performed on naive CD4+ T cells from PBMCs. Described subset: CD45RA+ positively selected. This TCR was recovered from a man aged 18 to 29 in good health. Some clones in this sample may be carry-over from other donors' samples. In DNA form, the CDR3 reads TGTGCCAGCACCACACTGGGAAACACCATATATTTT. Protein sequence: CASTTLGNTIYF.